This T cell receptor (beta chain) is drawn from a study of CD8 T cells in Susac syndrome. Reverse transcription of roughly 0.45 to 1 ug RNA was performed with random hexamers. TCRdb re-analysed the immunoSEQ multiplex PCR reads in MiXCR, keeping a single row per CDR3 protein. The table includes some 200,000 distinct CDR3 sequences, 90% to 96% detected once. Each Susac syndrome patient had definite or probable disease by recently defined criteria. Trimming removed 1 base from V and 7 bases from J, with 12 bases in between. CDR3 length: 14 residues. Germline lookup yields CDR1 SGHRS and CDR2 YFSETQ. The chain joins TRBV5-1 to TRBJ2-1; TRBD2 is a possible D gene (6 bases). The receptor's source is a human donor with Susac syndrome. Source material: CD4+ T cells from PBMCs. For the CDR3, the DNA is TGCGCCAGCAGCTTGAGTGGGGGGTGGAATGAGCAGTTCTTC. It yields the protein CASSLSGGWNEQFF.